The source of this T cell receptor (beta chain) is a study of T cells in Graves' hyperthyroidism and ophthalmopathy. Study-wide points: Separating ophthalmopathy from stable hyperthyroidism was achieved by a 13 V-J model.

The V gene lost 5 bases and the J gene lost 6 bases, with 9 bases spanning the gap. This CDR3 region has 11 residues. The germline V gene has CDR1 SQVTM and CDR2 ANQGSEA. The CDR3 regions of TCR beta were amplified from RNA transcripts. Carried out on the TCR CDR3, a first-round RT-PCR used the HTBI primer set. TCRdb re-derived calls from the multiplex PCR reads in MiXCR, one entry per CDR3 protein. The sample shows a few hundred thousand distinct CDR3 sequences, more than 12% of them seen only once. This clonotype showed up just a few times. The target antigen is unknown. The receptor comes from a woman aged 25-40 years with Graves' hyperthyroidism. This chain uses TRBV29-1 with TRBJ2-3; no clear D. Sequencing was carried out using blood. The CDR3 here is CSVLAPDTQYF. CDR3 DNA sequence: TGCAGCGTTCTCGCGCCGGATACGCAGTATTTT.